A selection of T cell receptor beta chains follows, all from one sample in a study of blood T cell repertoires in COVID-19. Only in-frame clones appear in the TCRdb table, and some are missing; sequencing was by immunoSEQ multiplex PCR. Counted here are 300,000 or so clones, approximately 90% occurring once; the ten biggest clones make up approximately 7.2%. Sequenced sample: peripheral blood. The receptor source for this set is a woman aged 25-40 years who had recovered from COVID-19. The CDR3 runs from the conserved cysteine through the conserved F or W. The order of the fields is V gene, J gene, D gene, clone size, CDR3 protein, CDR3 DNA. D genes are given only for firm matches. Not all rows give a size; the values are once, few, many and, for expanded clones, a class.

>TRBV7-2|TRBJ2-7|.|.
CATTDRPGYEQYF
TGTGCCACCACTGACAGACCCGGCTACGAGCAGTACTTC
>TRBV7-9|TRBJ2-7|TRBD1|once
CASSALAGQGTYEQYF
TGTGCCAGCAGCGCCCTCGCGGGACAGGGGACCTACGAGCAGTACTTC
>TRBV12-3/TRBV12-4|TRBJ1-2|.|.
CASSLTANYGYTF
TGTGCCAGCAGCCTGACAGCTAACTATGGCTACACCTTC
>TRBV7-9|TRBJ1-4|.|.
CASSLQGLEKKLFF
TGTGCCAGCAGCCTCCAGGGCCTCGAGAAAAAACTGTTTTTT
>TRBV30|TRBJ2-5|TRBD1|.
CAWRTTGVETQYF
TGTGCCTGGAGAACAACAGGGGTAGAGACCCAGTACTTC
>TRBV10-3|TRBJ2-1|.|few
CAISERTSSYNEQFF
TGTGCCATCAGTGAACGGACAAGCTCCTACAATGAGCAGTTCTTC
>TRBV7-2|TRBJ2-7|TRBD2|.
CASSLDLAGGLLEQYF
TGTGCCAGCAGCTTAGATCTAGCGGGGGGCCTCTTAGAGCAGTACTTC
>TRBV6-2/TRBV6-3|TRBJ2-5|.|.
CASSYSVRSGETQYF
TGTGCCAGCAGTTACTCGGTACGGTCGGGGGAGACCCAGTACTTC
>TRBV15|TRBJ1-1|.|once
CATSRDRGMNTEAFF
TGTGCCACCAGCAGAGACAGGGGCATGAACACTGAAGCTTTCTTT
>TRBV7-8|TRBJ2-1|TRBD2|.
CASSPRRVAGGPSYNEQFF
TGTGCCAGCAGCCCCCGGAGGGTAGCGGGGGGTCCCTCCTACAATGAGCAGTTCTTC
>TRBV7-3|TRBJ2-1|TRBD1|once
CASSLASPGQASSYNEQFF
TGTGCCAGCAGCCTAGCCTCTCCGGGACAGGCCAGCTCCTACAATGAGCAGTTCTTC
>TRBV7-3|TRBJ2-2|TRBD1|.
CASSSGTGVTGELFF
TGTGCCAGCAGCTCCGGGACAGGGGTCACCGGGGAGCTGTTTTTT
>TRBV7-2|TRBJ1-1|.|.
CAGPRVMNTEAFF
TGTGCCGGACCCAGGGTAATGAACACTGAAGCTTTCTTT
>TRBV7-9|TRBJ1-1|.|.
CASSFQVNTEAFF
TGTGCCAGCAGCTTCCAGGTGAACACTGAAGCTTTCTTT
>TRBV5-4|TRBJ1-6|TRBD1|.
CASSLGQGASPLHF
TGTGCCAGCAGCTTGGGACAGGGGGCTTCACCCCTCCACTTT
>TRBV25-1|TRBJ1-5|TRBD1|.
CASNRGLGPQHF
TGTGCCAGCAACAGGGGCCTAGGACCCCAGCATTTT
>TRBV30|TRBJ1-6|TRBD1|.
CALDRGHSPLHF
TGTGCCCTTGACAGGGGACATTCACCCCTCCACTTT
>TRBV4-2|TRBJ2-3|TRBD2|.
CASSQDLGLRGGTQYF
TGTGCCAGCAGCCAAGATCTGGGACTCCGGGGGGGTACGCAGTATTTT
>TRBV18|TRBJ1-2|.|.
CASSPRLDYGYTF
TGTGCCAGCTCACCGCGTCTGGACTATGGCTACACCTTC
>TRBV4-1|TRBJ1-5|.|.
CASSQEWAGNQPQHF
TGCGCCAGCAGCCAAGAATGGGCCGGAAATCAGCCCCAGCATTTT
>TRBV6-4|TRBJ2-2|.|.
CASSEEATGELFF
TGTGCCAGCAGTGAAGAGGCAACCGGGGAGCTGTTTTTT
>TRBV4-1|TRBJ1-1|TRBD1|few
CASSQDGQGRTEAFF
TGCGCCAGCAGCCAAGATGGACAGGGACGGACTGAAGCTTTCTTT
>TRBV27|TRBJ2-3|TRBD1|.
CASSPRTGATDTQYF
TGTGCCAGCAGTCCAAGGACAGGGGCAACCGATACGCAGTATTTT
>TRBV12-3/TRBV12-4|TRBJ1-2|.|.
CASSAGATGGYTF
TGTGCCAGCAGTGCAGGGGCAACGGGGGGCTACACCTTC
>TRBV2|TRBJ1-6|TRBD1|.
CASSSTGVSSPLHF
TGTGCCAGCAGCTCAACAGGGGTGAGTTCACCCCTCCACTTT
>TRBV2|TRBJ1-4|.|.
CASSDRDEKLFF
TGTGCCAGCAGTGACCGGGATGAAAAACTGTTTTTT
>TRBV10-3|TRBJ1-1|TRBD1|few
CAISEDRGNTEAFF
TGTGCCATCAGTGAGGACAGGGGGAACACTGAAGCTTTCTTT
>TRBV7-9|TRBJ2-3|TRBD2|.
CASSLLSGGAGDTQYF
TGTGCCAGCAGCTTGTTAAGCGGGGGGGCAGGGGATACGCAGTATTTT
>TRBV6-1|TRBJ1-2|.|.
CASSDRNYGYTF
TGTGCCAGCAGTGACAGGAACTATGGCTACACCTTC
>TRBV28|TRBJ2-7|TRBD1|.
CASRIGGSGTYEQYF
TGTGCCAGCAGGATAGGGGGCTCGGGGACCTACGAGCAGTACTTC
>TRBV2|TRBJ1-5|.|.
CASSERTGMNNQPQHF
TGTGCCAGCAGTGAAAGAACAGGGATGAACAATCAGCCCCAGCATTTT
>TRBV7-3|TRBJ2-5|.|.
CASSPKPQGIQETQYF
TGTGCCAGCAGCCCAAAGCCACAGGGAATCCAAGAGACCCAGTACTTC